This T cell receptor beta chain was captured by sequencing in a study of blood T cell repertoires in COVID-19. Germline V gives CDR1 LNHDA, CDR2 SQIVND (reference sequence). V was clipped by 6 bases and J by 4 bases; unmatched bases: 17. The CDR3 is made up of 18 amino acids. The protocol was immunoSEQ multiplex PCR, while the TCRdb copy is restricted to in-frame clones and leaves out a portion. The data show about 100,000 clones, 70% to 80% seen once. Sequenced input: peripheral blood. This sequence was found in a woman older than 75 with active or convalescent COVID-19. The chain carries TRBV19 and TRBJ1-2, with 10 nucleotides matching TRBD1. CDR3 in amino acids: CASSSTGTGVHLSYGYTF. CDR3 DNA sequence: TGTGCCAGTAGCTCTACCGGGACAGGGGTTCATCTCTCCTATGGCTACACCTTC.